This T cell receptor beta chain is drawn from a study of blood T cells in healthy people across ages. Alongside a J-beta primer mix, a sample-barcoded 5' primer served in a second PCR lasting about 7 to 12 cycles. TCRdb ran MiXCR on the 5' RACE reads and lists one entry per CDR3 protein. The sample lists around 710,000 distinct CDR3 sequences; roughly 47% were seen once. The CDR3 consists of 13 residues. The V gene's germline CDR1 is DFQATT and CDR2 SNEGSKA (reference sequence). Trimming took off 0 bases at V and 6 bases at J, with 9 bases between the two ends. Sequenced: blood. This sequence joins TRBV20-1 and TRBJ2-1; unclear D gene. The TCR sequence derives from a woman in her sixties or seventies in good health. The CDR3 DNA reads TGCAGTGCTAGAGATTCTGGAGCCAATGAGCAGTTCTTC. It specifies CSARDSGANEQFF.